These 4 T cell receptor beta chains originate from one sample sequenced in a study of blood T cell repertoires in COVID-19. Sequencing was performed with immunoSEQ multiplex PCR; in TCRdb, only in-frame clones are kept and a portion is missing. The sample consists of roughly 49,000 clones, roughly 84% of them appearing once. Specimen: peripheral blood. The origin of the receptors is a man aged 45-60 years with acute or convalescent COVID-19.

The chain employs TRBV3-1 (or the pseudogene TRBV3-2) and TRBJ1-1; TRBD1 matches 7 bases. The CDR3 has 15 residues. V lost 3 bases, J lost 5 bases, and 9 bases stayed unmatched. Germline V CDR1 and CDR2: LGHDT, YNNKEL (reference sequence). In DNA, the CDR3 is TGTGCCAGCAGCCACCCGCTGACAGGGAGGACTGAAGCTTTCTTT. Translating it yields CASSHPLTGRTEAFF.

This chain connects TRBV4-3 to TRBJ1-3; 7 bases are shared with TRBD1. The CDR3 has 15 amino acids. After removal of 5 bases from V and 0 bases from J, the junction contained 4 bases not matched to a gene. The V gene's germline CDR1 is LGHNA and CDR2 YSLEER. The CDR3 nucleotides are TGCGCCAGCAGCGGGGACAGCAGCTCTGGAAACACCATATATTTT. Translation gives CASSGDSSSGNTIYF.

The chain employs TRBV3-1 (or the pseudogene TRBV3-2) and TRBJ1-5, with unresolved D. The CDR3 totals 17 residues. Germline CDR1 LGHDT, CDR2 YNNKEL (reference sequence). V was shortened by 0 bases and J by 11 bases, with 23 bases between the two germline ends. The CDR3 sequence is CASSQDPPGSHAPSQHF. CDR3 sequence (DNA): TGTGCCAGCAGCCAAGATCCCCCGGGTTCGCACGCCCCGTCCCAGCATTTT.

CDR3 nucleotide sequence: TGTGCCAGCAAAACCCGGGACAGTATACAGAAGAATGAAAAACTGTTTTTT. It yields the protein CASKTRDSIQKNEKLFF. This rearrangement joins TRBV7-9 to TRBJ1-4; TRBD1 aligns across 7 bases. Germline CDR1 and CDR2: SEHNR and FQNEAQ (reference sequence). The CDR3 is 17 amino acids. Germline trimming cut 7 bases from V and 5 bases from J; bases unmatched to any gene: 16. Drawing the rest from reference TRBV7-9 and TRBJ1-4, the complete variable domain is DTGVSQNPRHKITKRGQNVTFRCDPISEHNRLYWYRQTLGQGPEFLTYFQNEAQLEKSRLLSDRFSAERPKGSFSTLEIQRTEQGDSAMYLCASKTRDSIQKNEKLFFGSGTQLSVL.